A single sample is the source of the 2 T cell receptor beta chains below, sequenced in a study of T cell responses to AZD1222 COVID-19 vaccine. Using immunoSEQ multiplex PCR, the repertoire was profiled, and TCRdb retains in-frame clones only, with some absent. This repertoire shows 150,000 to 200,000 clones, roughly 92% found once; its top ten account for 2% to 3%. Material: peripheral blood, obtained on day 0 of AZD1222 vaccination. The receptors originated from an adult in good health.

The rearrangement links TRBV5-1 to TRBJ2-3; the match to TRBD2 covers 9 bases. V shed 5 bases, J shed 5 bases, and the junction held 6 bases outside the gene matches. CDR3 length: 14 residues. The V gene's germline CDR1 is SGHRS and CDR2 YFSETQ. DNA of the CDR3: TGCGCCAGCAGGATAGCGGGAGTACGAGATACGCAGTATTTT. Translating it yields CASRIAGVRDTQYF.

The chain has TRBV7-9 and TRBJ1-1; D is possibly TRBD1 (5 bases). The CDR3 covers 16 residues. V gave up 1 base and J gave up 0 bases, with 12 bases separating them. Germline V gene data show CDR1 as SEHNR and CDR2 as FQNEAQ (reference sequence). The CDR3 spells CASSLVGGFLNTEAFF. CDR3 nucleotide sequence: TGTGCCAGCAGCTTAGTTGGGGGGTTCTTGAACACTGAAGCTTTCTTT.